This T cell receptor (beta chain) came from a study of CD8+CD57+ T cells in acquired aplastic anemia. Flow cytometry had shown expanded CD8+CD57+ cells in the patients chosen for sequencing. It was genomic DNA that served as the template for profiling TCR beta VDJ and CDR3. TCRdb analysed the reads with MiXCR anew, one entry per CDR3 protein. The sample yields approximately 58,000 distinct CDR3 sequences, approximately 50% seen once. Looked up from germline, CDR1 is LNHDA and CDR2 is SQIVND (reference sequence). V lost 5 bases, J lost 4 bases, and 9 bases lay in between. This CDR3 comprises 13 residues.

The V call is TRBV19, the J call TRBJ1-5; D not certain. The source material was sorted CD4+, CD8+, or CD8+CD57+ T cells (not recorded which) from PBMCs. This TCR was recovered from a human donor with aplastic anemia. In DNA form, the CDR3 reads TGTGCCAGTAGTCCGAGTGCAAATCAGCCCCAGCATTTT. Protein: CASSPSANQPQHF.